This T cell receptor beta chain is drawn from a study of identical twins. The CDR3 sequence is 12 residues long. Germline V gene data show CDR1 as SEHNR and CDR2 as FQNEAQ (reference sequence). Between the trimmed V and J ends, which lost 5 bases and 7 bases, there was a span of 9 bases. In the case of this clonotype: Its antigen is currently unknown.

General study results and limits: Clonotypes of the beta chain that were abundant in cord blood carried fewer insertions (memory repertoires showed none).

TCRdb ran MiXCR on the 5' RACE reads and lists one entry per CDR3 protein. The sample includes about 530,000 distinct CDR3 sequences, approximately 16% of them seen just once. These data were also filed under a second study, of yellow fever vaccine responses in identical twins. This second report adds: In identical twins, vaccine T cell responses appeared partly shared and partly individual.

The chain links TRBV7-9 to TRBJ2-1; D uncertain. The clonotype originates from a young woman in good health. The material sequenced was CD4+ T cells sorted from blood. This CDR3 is CASSPRKNEQFF. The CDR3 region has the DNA TGTGCCAGCAGCCCCCGGAAGAATGAGCAGTTCTTC.